This TCR beta chain was recovered during a study of tumor-infiltrating lymphocytes in primary liver carcinoma listed by TCRdb under 2017. In the study overall: Of the five patients (three men and two women, aged 30 to 69 years), four had hepatocellular carcinoma and one had combined HCC and intrahepatic cholangiocarcinoma. Each sample produced about 3.5 to 7.13 million productive TCRbeta reads, and read depth showed no significant difference between tissue types. Reproducibility between technical replicate repertoires was high, with correlation coefficients above 0.98 and mean shared-clone rates approximately 0.91. The tumors of the five patients were staged as T1-T3 N0M0, with maximum diameters ranging from about 4.2 to 10 cm. The study combined TCRbeta repertoire sequencing, expression microarrays and whole-exome sequencing across five regions of each liver tumor, with adjacent normal tissue and blood. A total of about 35 specimens from 5 patients, comprising 25 or so tumor regions, 5 adjacent noncancerous liver tissues and 5 peripheral blood samples, were covered by TCRbeta repertoire sequencing.

What the study reported, not specific to this receptor: Pairs of tumor regions showed greater repertoire overlap (mean roughly 35%) than tumor-adjacent pairs (around 17%) or tumor-blood pairs (roughly 14%), which is consistent with antigen-driven expansion. Bulk unsorted samples precluded comparing CD4+ and CD8+ T cell repertoires. Because sequencing covered only the TCR beta chain and unpaired alpha chains were not captured, true repertoire diversity is likely underestimated. Only 4 or 5 patients were included in the study, and the authors note that the findings should be validated in a larger study. The top 250 clones made up a significantly larger repertoire fraction in tumors than in blood (p = 0.039).

Starting from approximately 500 ng total RNA, TCRbeta-specific cDNA was produced by reverse transcription with a constant-region primer and ProtoScript II reverse transcriptase. Three nested multiplex PCR rounds, following a slightly modified ARM-PCR procedure, were used to build the TCRbeta libraries. The first two PCR rounds used multiplex TRBV1-TRBV30 forward primers with a Cbeta reverse primer, each for about 9 cycles. Sample barcodes and Illumina adapters were attached in a final 25-cycle PCR using Deep VentR polymerase. Before sequencing, amplicons between 200 and 500 bp were purified from gel using a QIAquick gel extraction kit. The TCRbeta amplicons were sequenced with 250-bp paired-end reads on an Illumina HiSeq 2500. The authors' analysis ran thus. Trimmomatic v0.33 was used to quality-trim the reads, and FLASH v1.2.11 was used to merge paired reads so that full CDR3 sequences could be recovered. V, D and J germline segments were assigned to the rearranged TCRbeta sequences using MiGEC v1.2.1b. Clonotype statistics, along with Shannon-Wiener diversity indices, were calculated using VDJtools v1.0.0. To reduce sampling bias, subsequent analyses other than the diversity analysis used only the 250 most abundant clonotypes in each sample. TCRdb reprocessing: public reads trimmed at Q25 with fastp, clones called with MiXCR, in-frame beta chains kept. Duplicate CDR3 protein sequences are folded into a single record with the most common DNA and genes. TCRdb assigned the V and J calls; the authors' analysis was not used. The table for this sample lists around 120,000 distinct CDR3 sequences; around two thirds of them were counted only once. 8.1% of the sample belongs to the ten largest clones.

Points on this clonotype: The specificity of this receptor is unknown. A much larger clone differs by one base, so this may be a read error.

Without any cell sorting, total RNA and DNA were co-extracted from roughly 21-30 mg of bulk tissue using the AllPrep DNA/RNA mini kit. Between late 2015 and early 2016, roughly five patients in China with histopathologically diagnosed primary liver carcinoma had surgical resection. At the time of sampling, the patients were treatment-naive and had chronic HBV infection. Pieces of fresh tumor and adjacent tissue were cut in half, with one half kept in RNAlater at -80 degrees C and the other half sent for histology. The junction shows trimming of 8 bases on V and 1 base on J, plus 12 bases between the germline ends. The germline V gene (reference sequence) supplies CDR1 SGHNT and CDR2 YYREEE. From cysteine to phenylalanine, the CDR3 is 14 amino acids long. Only CDR3 DNA remains: 42 bases, in frame from the first base.

This receptor was taken from a woman aged 60-70 years with primary liver carcinoma and hepatitis B virus infection. The chain is made from TRBV5-4 and TRBJ2-2; the D gene is not confidently resolved. Sample: tumor-adjacent normal liver tissue. The CDR3 is CARSLSMNTGELFF. The nucleotide sequence is TGTGCCAGGAGCCTTTCTATGAACACCGGGGAGCTGTTTTTT.